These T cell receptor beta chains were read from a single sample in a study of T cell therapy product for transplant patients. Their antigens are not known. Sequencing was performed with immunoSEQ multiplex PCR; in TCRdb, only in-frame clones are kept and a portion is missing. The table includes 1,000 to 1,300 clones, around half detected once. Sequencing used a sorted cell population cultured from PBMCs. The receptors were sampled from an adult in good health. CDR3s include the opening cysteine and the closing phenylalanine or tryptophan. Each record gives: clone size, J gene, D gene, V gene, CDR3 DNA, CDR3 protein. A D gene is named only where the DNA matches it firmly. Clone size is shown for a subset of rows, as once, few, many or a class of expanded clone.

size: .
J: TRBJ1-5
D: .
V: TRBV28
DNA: TGTGCCAGCGTCCGTTATGCCAATCAGCCCCAGCATTTT
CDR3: CASVRYANQPQHF

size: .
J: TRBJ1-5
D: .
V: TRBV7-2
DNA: TGTGCCAGCAGCTTAGAGGTCGGGCGGACCGATCAGCCCCAGCATTTT
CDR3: CASSLEVGRTDQPQHF

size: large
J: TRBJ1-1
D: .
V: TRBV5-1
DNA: TGCGCCAGCAGCGTATCAGGGCTGAACACTGAAGCTTTCTTT
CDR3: CASSVSGLNTEAFF

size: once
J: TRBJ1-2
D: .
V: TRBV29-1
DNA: TGCAGCGTTGAGAGTCCGGGCTATGGCTACACCTTC
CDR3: CSVESPGYGYTF

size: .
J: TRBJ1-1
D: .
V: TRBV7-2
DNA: TGTGCCAGCAGCTTAGGGACAAGGGACACTGAAGCTTTCTTT
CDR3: CASSLGTRDTEAFF

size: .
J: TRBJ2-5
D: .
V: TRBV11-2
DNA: TGTGCCAGCAGCCTACTACAGGGAGGGCAAGAGACCCAGTACTTC
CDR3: CASSLLQGGQETQYF

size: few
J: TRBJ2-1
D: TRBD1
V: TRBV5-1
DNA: TGCGCCAGCGGGGGACAGGGTCACCATGAGCAGTTCTTC
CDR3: CASGGQGHHEQFF

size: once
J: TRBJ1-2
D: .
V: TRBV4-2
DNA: TGTGCCAGCAGCCCACGACAGGCAACTAACTATGGCTACACCTTC
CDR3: CASSPRQATNYGYTF

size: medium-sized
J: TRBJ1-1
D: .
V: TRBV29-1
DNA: TGCAGCGTTGTACAGACGAACACTGAAGCTTTCTTT
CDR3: CSVVQTNTEAFF

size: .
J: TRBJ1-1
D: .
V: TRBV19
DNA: TGTGCCAGTGGGGCCGGGGCCCAGAACACTGAAGCTTTCTTT
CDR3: CASGAGAQNTEAFF

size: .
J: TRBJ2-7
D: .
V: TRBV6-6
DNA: TGTGCCAGCAGTTCAGGACGGGGGATCTATGGGCAGTACTTC
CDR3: CASSSGRGIYGQYF

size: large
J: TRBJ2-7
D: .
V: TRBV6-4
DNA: TGTGCCAGAAGAAAGGGACGTCTGGCCTACGAGCAGTACTTC
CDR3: CARRKGRLAYEQYF

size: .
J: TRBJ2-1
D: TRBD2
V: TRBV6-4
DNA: TGTGCCAGCAGTGTGACTAGCGGGGGGGCAGATGAGCAGTTCTTC
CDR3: CASSVTSGGADEQFF

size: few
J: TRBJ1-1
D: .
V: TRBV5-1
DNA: TGCGCCAGCAGGGGGGAGATTGAAGCTTTCTTT
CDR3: CASRGEIEAFF

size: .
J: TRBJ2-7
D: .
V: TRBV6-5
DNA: TGTGCCAGCAGTTACTTCTCAGGGGGGTCCTCCGAGCAGTACTTC
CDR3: CASSYFSGGSSEQYF

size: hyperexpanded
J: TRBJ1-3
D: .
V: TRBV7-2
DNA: TGTGCCAGCAGCTTAGAAGCAGTGTCTGGAAACACCATATATTTT
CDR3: CASSLEAVSGNTIYF

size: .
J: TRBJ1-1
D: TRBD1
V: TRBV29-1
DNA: TGCAGCACGATGGGACAGGGAACGAACACTGAAGCTTTCTTT
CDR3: CSTMGQGTNTEAFF

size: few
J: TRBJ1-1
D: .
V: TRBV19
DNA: TGTGCCAGTACCTATGGGTATAACAGACAGAACACTGAAGCTTTCTTT
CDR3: CASTYGYNRQNTEAFF

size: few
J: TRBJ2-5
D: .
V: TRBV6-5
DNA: TGTGCCATCAGTGAGTCAGGGGGGACAGAGACCCAGTACTTC
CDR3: CAISESGGTETQYF

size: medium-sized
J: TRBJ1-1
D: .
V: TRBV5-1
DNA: TGCGCCAGCAAGGGAGAAACTGAAGCTTTCTTT
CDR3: CASKGETEAFF

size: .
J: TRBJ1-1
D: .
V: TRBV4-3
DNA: TGCGCCAGCAGCCAGGCCGGGGTGAGCACTGAAGCTTTCTTT
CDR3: CASSQAGVSTEAFF

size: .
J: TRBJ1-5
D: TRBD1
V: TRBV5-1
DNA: TGCGCCAGCAGCTTGGGACAGGGGTTAAGTCAGCCCCAGCATTTT
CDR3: CASSLGQGLSQPQHF

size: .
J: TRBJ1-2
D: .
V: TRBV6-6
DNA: TGTGCCAGCAGTTCGGGCCGAGGGGAGTATGGCTACACCTTC
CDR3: CASSSGRGEYGYTF

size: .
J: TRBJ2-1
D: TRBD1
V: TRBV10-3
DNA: TGTGCCATCAGCACAACAGGGGCCAATGAGCAGTTCTTC
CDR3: CAISTTGANEQFF

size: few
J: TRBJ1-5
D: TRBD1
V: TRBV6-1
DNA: TGTGCCAGCGATCAGGGGGCCGGTAATCAGCCCCAGCATTTT
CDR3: CASDQGAGNQPQHF

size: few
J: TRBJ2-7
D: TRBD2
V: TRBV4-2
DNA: TGTGCCAGCAGCCGTCAAAGCGGGGATAGCTCCTACGAGCAGTACTTC
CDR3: CASSRQSGDSSYEQYF

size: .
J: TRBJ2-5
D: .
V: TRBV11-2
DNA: TGTGCCAGCAGCTTAGGAGGGGGGTCTCAAGAGACCCAGTACTTC
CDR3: CASSLGGGSQETQYF

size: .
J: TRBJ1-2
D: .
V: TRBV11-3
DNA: TGTGCCAGCAGCCCCCCGGCAGGGACTAACTATGGCTACACCTTC
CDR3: CASSPPAGTNYGYTF

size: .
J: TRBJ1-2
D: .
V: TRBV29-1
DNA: TGCAGCGTTGAAGTCCAGGGATCGAGGTATGGCTACACCTTC
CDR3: CSVEVQGSRYGYTF

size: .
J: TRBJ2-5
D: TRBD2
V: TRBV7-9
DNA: TGTGCCAGCAGCTTAGGCGGGGGTTCTCAAGAGACCCAGTACTTC
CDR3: CASSLGGGSQETQYF

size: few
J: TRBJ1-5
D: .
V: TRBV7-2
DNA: TGTGCCAGCAGCTCGTACAATCAGCCCCAGCATTTT
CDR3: CASSSYNQPQHF

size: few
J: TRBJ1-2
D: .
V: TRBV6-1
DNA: TGTGCCAGCAGTGAAGTCCGGGGCAGCTATGGCTACACCTTC
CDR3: CASSEVRGSYGYTF